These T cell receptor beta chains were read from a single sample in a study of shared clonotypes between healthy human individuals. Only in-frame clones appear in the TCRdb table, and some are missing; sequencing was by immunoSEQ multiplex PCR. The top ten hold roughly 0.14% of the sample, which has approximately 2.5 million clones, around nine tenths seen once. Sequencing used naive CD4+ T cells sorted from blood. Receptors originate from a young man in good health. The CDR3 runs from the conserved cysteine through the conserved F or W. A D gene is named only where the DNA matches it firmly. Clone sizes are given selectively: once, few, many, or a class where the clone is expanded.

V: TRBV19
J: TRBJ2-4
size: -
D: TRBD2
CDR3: CASSVVAGAGNIQYF
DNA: TGTGCCAGTAGTGTCGTAGCGGGAGCTGGAAACATTCAGTACTTC

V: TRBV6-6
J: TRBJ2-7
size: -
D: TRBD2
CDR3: CASSTGLAVSYEQYF
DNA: TGTGCCAGCAGTACAGGACTAGCAGTGTCGTACGAGCAGTACTTC

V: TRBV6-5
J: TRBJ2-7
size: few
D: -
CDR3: CASSRSGRYEQYF
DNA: TGTGCCAGCAGTCGCTCAGGACGCTACGAGCAGTACTTC

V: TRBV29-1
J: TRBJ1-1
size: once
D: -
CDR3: CSVGRGTSDTEAFF
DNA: TGCAGCGTTGGGAGGGGCACTAGCGACACTGAAGCTTTCTTT

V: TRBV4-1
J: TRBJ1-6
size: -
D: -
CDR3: CASSPRRGYTLHF
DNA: TGCGCCAGCAGCCCACGCAGAGGTTACACCCTCCACTTT

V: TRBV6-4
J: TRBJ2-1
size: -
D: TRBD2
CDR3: CASSDRGPGLAGVEEQFF
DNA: TGTGCCAGCAGTGACAGGGGACCGGGACTAGCGGGGGTAGAGGAGCAGTTCTTC

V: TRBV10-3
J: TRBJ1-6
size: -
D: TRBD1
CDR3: CAISSDRGNSPLHF
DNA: TGTGCCATCAGCTCCGACAGGGGAAATTCACCCCTCCACTTT

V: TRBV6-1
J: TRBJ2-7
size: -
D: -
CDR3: CASSEGTGGDEQYF
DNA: TGTGCCAGCAGCGAGGGGACCGGGGGCGACGAGCAGTACTTC

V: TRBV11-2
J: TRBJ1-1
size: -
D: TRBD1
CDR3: CASSLIDRGINTEAFF
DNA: TGTGCCAGCAGCTTAATCGACAGGGGGATTAACACTGAAGCTTTCTTT

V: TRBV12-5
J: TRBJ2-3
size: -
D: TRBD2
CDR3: CASGLAPLADTQYF
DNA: TGTGCTAGTGGTTTGGCCCCACTAGCGGATACGCAGTATTTT

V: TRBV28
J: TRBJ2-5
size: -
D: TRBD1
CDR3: CASSSGTGAWETQYF
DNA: TGTGCCAGCAGTTCCGGGACAGGGGCTTGGGAGACCCAGTACTTC

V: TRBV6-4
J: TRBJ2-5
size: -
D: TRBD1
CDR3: CASVPLGTGNHQETQYF
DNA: TGTGCCAGCGTTCCCCTTGGGACAGGCAATCATCAAGAGACCCAGTACTTC

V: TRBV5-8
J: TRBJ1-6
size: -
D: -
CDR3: CASRWRILLPLHF
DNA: TGTGCCAGCAGGTGGCGGATCCTACTGCCCCTCCACTTT

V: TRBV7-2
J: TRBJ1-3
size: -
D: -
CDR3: CASSLDTTERNTIYF
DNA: TGTGCCAGCAGCCTGGACACTACGGAAAGAAACACCATATATTTT

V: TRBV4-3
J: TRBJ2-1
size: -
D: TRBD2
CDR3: CASSPFWTSGRVLLNNEQFF
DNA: TGCGCCAGCAGCCCTTTTTGGACTAGCGGGAGGGTTCTATTGAACAATGAGCAGTTCTTC

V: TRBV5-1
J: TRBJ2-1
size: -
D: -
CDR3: CASSLGIAEPPSSYNEQFF
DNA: TGCGCCAGCAGCTTGGGGATAGCGGAACCCCCTAGCTCCTACAATGAGCAGTTCTTC

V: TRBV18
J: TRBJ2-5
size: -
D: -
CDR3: CASSPPGRGETQYF
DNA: TGTGCCAGCTCACCTCCGGGTCGGGGGGAGACCCAGTACTTC

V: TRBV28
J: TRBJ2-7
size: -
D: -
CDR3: CASKKRDPSPSEQYF
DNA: TGTGCCAGCAAAAAAAGGGACCCTTCACCCTCCGAGCAGTACTTC

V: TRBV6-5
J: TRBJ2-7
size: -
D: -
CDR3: CASRPGESYEQYF
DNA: TGTGCCAGCAGGCCTGGGGAGAGCTACGAGCAGTACTTC

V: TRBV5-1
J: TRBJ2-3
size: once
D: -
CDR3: CASSLAGRPDTQYF
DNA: TGCGCCAGCAGCTTGGCAGGGAGGCCAGATACGCAGTATTTT

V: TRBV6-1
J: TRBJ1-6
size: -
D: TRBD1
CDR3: CASSESWAGGNSPLHF
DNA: TGTGCCAGCAGTGAAAGTTGGGCAGGGGGGAATTCACCCCTCCACTTT

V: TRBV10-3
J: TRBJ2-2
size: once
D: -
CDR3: CAISDWRELFF
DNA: TGTGCCATCAGTGATTGGCGGGAGCTGTTTTTT

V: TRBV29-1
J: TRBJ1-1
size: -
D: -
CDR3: CSVREGSPEAFF
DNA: TGCAGCGTTCGGGAGGGGTCCCCTGAAGCTTTCTTT

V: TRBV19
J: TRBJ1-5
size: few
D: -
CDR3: CASSTAGRINQPQHF
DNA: TGTGCCAGTAGTACAGCCGGACGGATCAATCAGCCCCAGCATTTT

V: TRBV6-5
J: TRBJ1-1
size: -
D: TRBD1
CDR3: CASTSGQGRISFF
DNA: TGTGCCAGCACTTCAGGACAGGGGCGTATCTCTTTCTTT

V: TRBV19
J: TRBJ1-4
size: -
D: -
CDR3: CASSARQSPNEKLFF
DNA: TGTGCCAGTAGTGCGCGACAGTCACCTAATGAAAAACTGTTTTTT

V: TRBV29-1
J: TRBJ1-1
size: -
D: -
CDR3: CSGRDNTEAFF
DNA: TGCAGCGGCCGGGACAACACTGAAGCTTTCTTT

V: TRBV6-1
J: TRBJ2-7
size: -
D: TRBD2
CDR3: CASSESLTSPYEQYF
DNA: TGTGCCAGCAGTGAATCTCTGACTAGCCCCTACGAGCAGTACTTC

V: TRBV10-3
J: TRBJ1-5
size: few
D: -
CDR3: CAIRGRDNQPQHF
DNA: TGTGCCATCAGGGGAAGGGACAATCAGCCCCAGCATTTT

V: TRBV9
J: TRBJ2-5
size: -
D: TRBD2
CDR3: CASSVARGLALRETQYF
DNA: TGTGCCAGCAGCGTAGCTCGCGGACTAGCCCTTCGGGAGACCCAGTACTTC

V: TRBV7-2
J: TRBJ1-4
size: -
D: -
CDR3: CASSLAQTGNEKLFF
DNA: TGTGCCAGCAGCTTAGCGCAGACAGGCAATGAAAAACTGTTTTTT

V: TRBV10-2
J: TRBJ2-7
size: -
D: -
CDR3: CASSDFGGGMGTYEQYF
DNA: TGCGCCAGCAGTGATTTCGGTGGGGGGATGGGCACCTACGAGCAGTACTTC

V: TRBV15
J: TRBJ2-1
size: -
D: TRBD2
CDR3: CATSRAFGTTLYYNEQFF
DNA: TGTGCCACCAGCAGAGCGTTTGGGACTACACTATACTACAATGAGCAGTTCTTC

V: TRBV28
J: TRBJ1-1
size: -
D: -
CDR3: CASSRPGNLGGATEAFF
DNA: TGTGCCAGCAGTCGGCCCGGTAACTTGGGGGGTGCCACTGAAGCTTTCTTT

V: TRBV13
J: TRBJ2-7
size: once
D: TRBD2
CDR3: CASSPKGLAGGPVGREQYF
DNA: TGTGCCAGCAGTCCAAAGGGACTAGCGGGAGGGCCGGTAGGGCGCGAGCAGTACTTC

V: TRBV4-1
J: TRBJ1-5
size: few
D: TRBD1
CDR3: CASSQGLYRGLNQPQHF
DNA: TGCGCCAGCAGCCAAGGACTGTACAGGGGGCTCAATCAGCCCCAGCATTTT

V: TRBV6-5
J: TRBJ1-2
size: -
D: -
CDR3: CASSSDGANYGYTF
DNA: TGTGCCAGCAGTTCGGACGGGGCTAACTATGGCTACACCTTC

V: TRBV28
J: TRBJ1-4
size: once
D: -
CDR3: CASSQHSTNEKLFF
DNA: TGTGCCAGCAGTCAACATTCAACTAATGAAAAACTGTTTTTT

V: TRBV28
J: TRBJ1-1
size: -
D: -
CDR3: CASSPTGTNTEAFF
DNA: TGTGCCAGCAGCCCGACAGGCACGAACACTGAAGCTTTCTTT

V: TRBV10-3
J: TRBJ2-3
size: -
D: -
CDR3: CAISETGETDTQYF
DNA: TGTGCCATCAGTGAGACTGGGGAAACAGATACGCAGTATTTT

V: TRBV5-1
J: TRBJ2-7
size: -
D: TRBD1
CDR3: CASSFDRVPLYEQYF
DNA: TGCGCCAGCAGCTTCGACAGGGTTCCTCTCTACGAGCAGTACTTC

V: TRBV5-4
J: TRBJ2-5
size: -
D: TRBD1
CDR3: CASSQTGLMETQYF
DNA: TGTGCCAGCAGCCAGACAGGGTTAATGGAGACCCAGTACTTC

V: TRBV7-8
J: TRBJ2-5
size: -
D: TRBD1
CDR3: CASSLGTVETQYF
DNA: TGTGCCAGCAGCCTCGGGACAGTGGAGACCCAGTACTTC

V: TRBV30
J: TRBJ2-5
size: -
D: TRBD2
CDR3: CAWRLAGGRETQYF
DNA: TGTGCCTGGAGACTAGCGGGGGGGCGAGAGACCCAGTACTTC

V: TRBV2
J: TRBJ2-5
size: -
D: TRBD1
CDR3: CASRVGQNQETQYF
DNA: TGTGCCAGCAGGGTGGGACAGAACCAAGAGACCCAGTACTTC

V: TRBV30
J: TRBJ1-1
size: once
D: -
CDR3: CACLDGRLNTEAFF
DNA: TGTGCCTGCCTCGACGGGCGCTTGAACACTGAAGCTTTCTTT

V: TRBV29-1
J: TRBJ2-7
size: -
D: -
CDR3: CSVGSKGGLTYEQYF
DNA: TGCAGCGTTGGGTCCAAGGGGGGGCTAACCTACGAGCAGTACTTC

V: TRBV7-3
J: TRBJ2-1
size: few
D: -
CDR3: CASGAGNEQFF
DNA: TGTGCCAGCGGCGCGGGCAATGAGCAGTTCTTC

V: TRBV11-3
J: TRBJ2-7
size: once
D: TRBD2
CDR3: CASSPGLVDSYEQYF
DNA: TGTGCCAGCAGCCCGGGACTAGTTGACTCCTACGAGCAGTACTTC

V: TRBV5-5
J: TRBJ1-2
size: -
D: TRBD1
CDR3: CASSPTGGDYGYTF
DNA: TGTGCCAGCAGCCCGACAGGGGGCGACTATGGCTACACCTTC

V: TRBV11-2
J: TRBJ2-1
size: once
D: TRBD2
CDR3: CASSFATSGGSYNEQFF
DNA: TGTGCCAGCAGCTTCGCGACTAGCGGGGGGAGTTACAATGAGCAGTTCTTC

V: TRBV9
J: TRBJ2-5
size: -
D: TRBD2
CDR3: CASSVERGTTQETQYF
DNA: TGTGCCAGCAGCGTCGAGCGGGGGACTACCCAAGAGACCCAGTACTTC

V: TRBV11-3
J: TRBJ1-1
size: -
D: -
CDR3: CASSLGVLGGQHTEAFF
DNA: TGTGCCAGCAGCTTAGGAGTTTTGGGGGGGCAGCACACTGAAGCTTTCTTT